A selection of T cell receptor beta chains follows, all from one sample in a study of vaccination and CD4 T cells after COVID-19. The antigens of these receptors remain unknown. MiXCR, applied by TCRdb to the PCR reads, yields one record per CDR3 protein. There are about 21,000 distinct CDR3 sequences in the sample; 42% occur only once, and roughly 9.9% lies in the top ten. The sequencing here drew on CD4+ T cells from blood, cultured in vitro, taken about 7 months after SARS-CoV-2 vaccination. These TCRs come from a human donor who had recovered from COVID-19. Both conserved end residues are part of each CDR3. The D gene is left open where the match is weak. Size values are once, few and many counts, or a class for expanded clones, and some rows have none.

D gene,V gene,clone size,J gene,CDR3 protein,CDR3 DNA
TRBD2,TRBV7-7,NA,TRBJ2-3,CASSSSGMFTDTQYF,TGTGCTAGCAGCTCTAGCGGGATGTTTACAGATACGCAGTATTTT
NA,TRBV20-1,NA,TRBJ1-5,CSARVTLSNQPQHF,TGCAGTGCTAGGGTGACGCTTAGCAATCAGCCCCAGCATTTT
NA,TRBV25-1,NA,TRBJ2-1,CASSERRVYNEQFF,TGTGCCAGCAGTGAACGGAGGGTATACAATGAGCAGTTCTTC
TRBD2,TRBV7-3,NA,TRBJ2-1,CASSLTAAGGSDNEQFF,TGTGCCAGCAGCTTAACGGCGGCGGGAGGGTCGGACAATGAGCAGTTCTTC
TRBD2,TRBV27,few,TRBJ2-7,CAVGREAYEQYF,TGTGCTGTCGGGCGGGAGGCCTACGAGCAGTACTTC
NA,TRBV15,medium-sized,TRBJ1-2,CATSRDYRAYGYTF,TGTGCCACCAGCAGAGATTACAGGGCCTATGGCTACACCTTC
NA,TRBV20-1,NA,TRBJ2-1,CSAQGGVGNSYNEQFF,TGCAGTGCTCAAGGTGGTGTGGGGAACTCCTACAATGAGCAGTTCTTC
TRBD1,TRBV6-2/TRBV6-3,few,TRBJ2-7,CASRDSSYEQYF,TGTGCCAGTAGGGACAGCTCCTACGAGCAGTACTTC
NA,TRBV20-1,NA,TRBJ1-1,CSAIGTAVLNTEAFF,TGCAGTGCTATTGGTACGGCAGTCCTGAACACTGAAGCTTTCTTT
TRBD1,TRBV6-4,NA,TRBJ1-1,CASSPDRGREAFF,TGTGCCAGCAGCCCGGACAGGGGGCGTGAAGCTTTCTTT
TRBD1,TRBV20-1,NA,TRBJ2-7,CSASPGQGDWYEQYF,TGCAGTGCTAGCCCCGGACAGGGAGACTGGTACGAGCAGTACTTC
NA,TRBV20-1,NA,TRBJ2-1,CSASGTKGISDEQFF,TGCAGTGCTAGCGGGACGAAAGGGATAAGCGATGAGCAGTTCTTC
NA,TRBV24-1,few,TRBJ2-5,CATSDSKDSPETQYF,TGTGCCACCAGTGATTCCAAGGACAGTCCAGAGACCCAGTACTTC
NA,TRBV2,NA,TRBJ2-7,CASREYEQYF,TGTGCCAGCAGGGAATACGAGCAGTACTTC
TRBD1,TRBV20-1,NA,TRBJ2-1,CSADPGQGVFYNEQFF,TGCAGTGCTGACCCGGGACAGGGAGTTTTCTACAATGAGCAGTTCTTC
NA,TRBV20-1,NA,TRBJ2-7,CSAVSGTFSYEQYF,TGCAGTGCTGTATCGGGGACTTTTTCCTACGAGCAGTACTTC
NA,TRBV6-1,few,TRBJ2-3,CASSRPTDTQYF,TGTGCCAGCAGCCGCCCCACAGATACGCAGTATTTT
NA,TRBV27,few,TRBJ2-5,CASSSRQGAETQYF,TGTGCCAGCAGTTCGCGGCAGGGAGCAGAGACCCAGTACTTC